The 8 T cell receptor beta chains presented below share a single source sample, sequenced in a study of blood T cell repertoires in COVID-19. The assay was immunoSEQ multiplex PCR, and TCRdb's table has in-frame clones only and misses some. The sample yields more than 95,000 clones, 82% seen once. Sequenced material: peripheral blood. The receptors were sampled from a man aged 55 to 70 with acute or convalescent COVID-19.

The chain carries TRBV12-3 or TRBV12-4 and TRBJ1-2; the D is unclear. The CDR3 extends over 11 amino acids. V gave up 3 bases and J gave up 8 bases, with 7 bases separating them. The CDR3 region is CASSFGLGYTF. DNA for the CDR3: TGTGCCAGCAGTTTTGGCTTGGGCTACACCTTC.

The chain carries TRBV10-2 and TRBJ2-7, with 13 nucleotides matching TRBD2. Trimming at V came to 6 bases and at J to 9 bases, leaving 8 bases not matched to a gene. Germline V gives CDR1 WSHSY, CDR2 SAAADI. This CDR3 is 14 amino acids long. The CDR3 DNA is TGCGCCAGCAGAGACCCCGGGACTAGCGGGATGCAGTACTTC. It specifies CASRDPGTSGMQYF.

This rearrangement joins TRBV3-1 (or the pseudogene TRBV3-2) to TRBJ1-1; tentatively, D is TRBD1 (5 bases). This CDR3 has 12 residues. The V end lost 2 bases, the J end lost 7 bases, and 8 bases lay between the germline ends. Looked up from germline, CDR1 is LGHDT and CDR2 is YNNKEL (reference sequence). CDR3 region: CASSQLDSEAFF. As DNA, the CDR3 is TGTGCCAGCAGCCAACTCGACAGTGAAGCTTTCTTT.

The chain employs TRBV11-1 and TRBJ2-2, with D possibly TRBD2 on 5 matching bases. The germline gives CDR1 SGHAT, CDR2 FQDESV (reference sequence). This CDR3 comprises 14 residues. The V end was cut by 5 bases, the J end by 6 bases, with 13 bases between. The CDR3, as DNA: TGTGCCAGCAGCGGTACGAGGGATGCCGGGGAGCTGTTTTTT. This gives the protein CASSGTRDAGELFF. The full variable domain, completed using reference TRBV11-1 and TRBJ2-2, is EAEVAQSPRYKITEKSQAVAFWCDPISGHATLYWYRQILGQGPELLVQFQDESVVDDSQLPKDRFSAERLKGVDSTLKIQPAELGDSAMYLCASSGTRDAGELFFGEGSRLTVL.

The J gene is TRBJ1-3, the V gene TRBV11-2; D is unclear. The V end lost 3 bases, the J end lost 6 bases, and 6 bases lay between the germline ends. CDR3 length equals 12 residues. Germline CDR1 SGHAT, CDR2 FQNNGV. CDR3 amino acids: CASSFEANTIYF. CDR3 nucleotide sequence: TGTGCCAGCAGCTTTGAGGCAAACACCATATATTTT.

The genes are TRBV7-6 and TRBJ2-5; D gene ambiguous. There are 13 residues in the CDR3. The V gene lost 1 base and the J gene lost 5 bases, with 8 bases spanning the gap. CDR1 and CDR2 from the germline V gene are SGHVS and FNYEAQ. The CDR3 reads CASSLEAYETQYF. CDR3 coding DNA: TGTGCCAGCAGCTTAGAAGCTTACGAGACCCAGTACTTC. The full variable domain, rest sourced from reference TRBV7-6 and TRBJ2-5, is GAGVSQSPRYKVTKRGQDVALRCDPISGHVSLYWYRQALGQGPEFLTYFNYEAQQDKSGLPNDRFSAERPEGSISTLTIQRTEQRDSAMYRCASSLEAYETQYFGPGTRLLVL.

The rearrangement links TRBV27 to TRBJ2-3; 8 bases agree with TRBD2. The CDR3 is 16 residues long. Looked up from germline, CDR1 is MNHEY and CDR2 is SMNVEV (reference sequence). With 6 bases clipped from V and 0 bases from J, the junction kept 8 bases outside the gene matches. The CDR3 region has the DNA TGTGCCAGCAGGTGGAAGAGCGGGGGAAGCACAGATACGCAGTATTTT. Amino acids: CASRWKSGGSTDTQYF.

The V and J genes are TRBV12-3 or TRBV12-4 and TRBJ2-1; unclear D gene. V shed 6 bases and J shed 8 bases, with 8 bases lying between them. The CDR3 extends over 11 amino acids. CDR3 DNA sequence: TGTGCCAGCAGGTCCGGTCATGAGCAGTTCTTC. This translates into CASRSGHEQFF.